This is a list of T cell receptor beta chains from one sample in a study of technical replicates of blood from a handful of donors. Generated by immunoSEQ multiplex PCR, the TCRdb table keeps only in-frame clones and is missing some. Of about 85,000 clones listed, 90% to 95% were seen once; the top ten hold approximately 0.27%. The sequenced sample was T cells isolated from PBMCs. These receptors were obtained from a human donor in good health. Each CDR3 is given with its conserved first and last residue. D genes are given only for firm matches. The size field is filled for only some rows; it gives once, few, many or a size class.

d_call: -; v_call: TRBV7-2; clone_size: -; j_call: TRBJ1-3; cdr3_aa: CASSAGQKANAIYF; cdr3_nt: TGTGCCAGCAGCGCCGGACAGAAGGCTAACGCCATATATTTT
d_call: -; v_call: TRBV20-1; clone_size: -; j_call: TRBJ2-1; cdr3_aa: CSARRSEQFF; cdr3_nt: TGCAGTGCTAGGAGATCTGAGCAGTTCTTC
d_call: -; v_call: TRBV19; clone_size: -; j_call: TRBJ1-1; cdr3_aa: CASIDRDTEAFF; cdr3_nt: TGTGCCAGTATAGATCGGGACACTGAAGCTTTCTTT
d_call: -; v_call: TRBV18; clone_size: -; j_call: TRBJ2-7; cdr3_aa: CASSKLDSVGGEQYF; cdr3_nt: TGTGCCAGCTCAAAACTAGACTCGGTTGGCGGCGAGCAGTACTTC
d_call: TRBD2; v_call: TRBV19; clone_size: -; j_call: TRBJ2-5; cdr3_aa: CASSKREGQETQYF; cdr3_nt: TGTGCCAGTAGTAAGCGGGAGGGACAAGAGACCCAGTACTTC
d_call: TRBD1; v_call: TRBV28; clone_size: -; j_call: TRBJ1-4; cdr3_aa: CASSLGDRGGEKLFF; cdr3_nt: TGTGCCAGCAGCTTAGGGGACAGGGGAGGCGAAAAACTGTTTTTT
d_call: -; v_call: TRBV6-1; clone_size: -; j_call: TRBJ1-1; cdr3_aa: CASSPRQVVDTEAFF; cdr3_nt: TGTGCCAGCAGTCCACGCCAGGTTGTCGACACTGAAGCTTTCTTT
d_call: -; v_call: TRBV21-1; clone_size: -; j_call: TRBJ1-2; cdr3_aa: CASSHRHGYTF; cdr3_nt: TGTGCCAGCAGCCACAGGCATGGCTACACCTTC
d_call: TRBD2; v_call: TRBV5-1; clone_size: -; j_call: TRBJ2-3; cdr3_aa: CASSTGLAGSTDTQYF; cdr3_nt: TGCGCCAGCAGCACAGGACTAGCGGGGAGCACAGATACGCAGTATTTT
d_call: -; v_call: TRBV21-1; clone_size: -; j_call: TRBJ1-5; cdr3_aa: CAIYRAPHQPQHF; cdr3_nt: TGTGCCATCTACAGGGCCCCCCATCAGCCCCAGCATTTT
d_call: TRBD2; v_call: TRBV19; clone_size: -; j_call: TRBJ2-3; cdr3_aa: CASSPRTSGSLDTQYF; cdr3_nt: TGTGCCAGTAGTCCCCGGACTAGCGGGAGCCTGGATACGCAGTATTTT
d_call: -; v_call: TRBV28; clone_size: -; j_call: TRBJ1-1; cdr3_aa: CASSNRRTEAFF; cdr3_nt: TGTGCCAGCAGCAATAGGAGGACTGAAGCTTTCTTT
d_call: -; v_call: TRBV5-1; clone_size: once; j_call: TRBJ1-1; cdr3_aa: CASSLVPDRGNTEAFF; cdr3_nt: TGCGCCAGCAGCTTGGTGCCGGACAGAGGGAACACTGAAGCTTTCTTT
d_call: -; v_call: TRBV5-1; clone_size: -; j_call: TRBJ1-1; cdr3_aa: CASRFQSNTEAFF; cdr3_nt: TGCGCCAGCAGGTTCCAGTCGAACACTGAAGCTTTCTTT
d_call: -; v_call: TRBV29-1; clone_size: -; j_call: TRBJ2-5; cdr3_aa: CSVVGRLEETQYF; cdr3_nt: TGCAGCGTTGTCGGCAGGTTGGAAGAGACCCAGTACTTC
d_call: -; v_call: TRBV7-2; clone_size: -; j_call: TRBJ2-1; cdr3_aa: CASSRAPNEQFF; cdr3_nt: TGTGCCAGCAGCCGAGCCCCCAATGAGCAGTTCTTC
d_call: -; v_call: TRBV6-5; clone_size: -; j_call: TRBJ2-1; cdr3_aa: CASRGGGRFNEQFF; cdr3_nt: TGTGCCAGCAGGGGAGGGGGGCGATTCAATGAGCAGTTCTTC
d_call: -; v_call: TRBV19; clone_size: -; j_call: TRBJ1-1; cdr3_aa: CASSVGLVEAFF; cdr3_nt: TGTGCCAGTAGTGTAGGACTTGTTGAAGCTTTCTTT
d_call: -; v_call: TRBV29-1; clone_size: -; j_call: TRBJ1-1; cdr3_aa: CSGKIQGQEAEAFF; cdr3_nt: TGCAGCGGGAAGATACAGGGACAAGAGGCTGAAGCTTTCTTT